This T cell receptor (beta chain) was identified during a study of post-analysis software for immune sequencing data. Unique molecular identifiers were carried by the TCR beta cDNA libraries. TCRdb analysed the PCR reads with MiXCR anew, one entry per CDR3 protein. The data show roughly 400,000 distinct CDR3 sequences, with approximately 38% seen just once and about 8% held by the top ten. General observations from the study: Five or six TRBV segments, TRBV5-6, TRBV5-1 and TRBV20-1 among them, were found more frequent in patients than controls.

V lost 5 bases and J lost 3, with 11 bases in between. Germline V gene lookup returns CDR1 SQVTM and CDR2 ANQGSEA. CDR3 size: 13 residues. This clonotype was counted many times. Its matching antigen is unknown. The specimen sequenced was blood. The chain recombines TRBV29-1 with TRBJ2-1; D perhaps matches TRBD2 (5 bases). This TCR came from a girl aged 2-10 years with multiple sclerosis. For the CDR3, the DNA is TGCAGCGTTCTCCGGGGTCTCTACAATGAGCAGTTCTTC. It yields the protein CSVLRGLYNEQFF.